Following are 17 T cell receptor beta chains from one sample sequenced in a study. TCRdb reanalysed the 5' RACE reads using MiXCR and keeps one entry per CDR3 protein. The table has around 57,000 distinct CDR3 sequences, about 28% seen once. Sequencing used tumor-infiltrating memory CD4+ T cells sorted from the breast tumor. Subset of the sample: memory CD4+ T cells, CD4+CD45RO+CD25-. These receptors came from a female donor with breast cancer.

The gene calls are TRBV6-2 or TRBV6-3 and TRBJ1-1; D is unclear. The CDR3 has 16 amino acids. Between the trimmed V and J ends, which lost 4 bases and 10 bases, there was a span of 25 bases. Per the germline V gene, CDR1 is MNHEY and CDR2 is SVGEGT. In nucleotides, the CDR3 is TGTGCCAGCAGTTCAGGCGCTTTCGGGATCCGGAGAGGAGCTTTCTTT. It translates to CASSSGAFGIRRGAFF.

This clonotype has at least ten counts. V and J are TRBV7-3 and TRBJ2-5, with 7 bases identical to TRBD1. Germline V gives CDR1 SGHTA, CDR2 FQGTGA. The length of the CDR3 is 16 residues. V shed 0 bases and J 4 bases; nucleotides not matched to a gene: 8. CDR3 DNA sequence: TGTGCCAGCAGCTTAACAGGTCGACAGGGAAGAGAGACCCAGTACTTC. Translation gives CASSLTGRQGRETQYF.

This chain joins TRBV20-1 and TRBJ2-7; a possible D gene is TRBD2 (5 bases). There are 16 residues in the CDR3. V lost 2 bases and J 2 bases, leaving 19 bases between the germline ends. CDR1 and CDR2 from the germline V gene are DFQATT and SNEGSKA (reference sequence). The CDR3 protein is CSARPLSAGYAYEQYF. CDR3 nucleotide sequence: TGCAGTGCTAGACCCCTTAGCGCCGGGTATGCCTACGAGCAGTACTTC.

This clonotype was picked up a small number of times. The V gene is TRBV7-3, the J gene TRBJ1-4; perhaps TRBD1 as D (5 bases). The CDR3 spans 16 residues. The V gene's germline CDR1 is SGHTA and CDR2 FQGTGA. V was clipped by 7 bases and J by 4 bases, with 19 bases between them. This CDR3 is CASNPRGRGRNEKLFF. The CDR3 nucleotides read TGTGCCAGCAACCCACGGGGGAGGGGCCGTAATGAAAAACTGTTTTTT.

V and J are TRBV7-6 and TRBJ2-2; D remains ambiguous. The V and J ends lost 1 base and 0 bases respectively, with 12 bases between them. CDR3 length: 17 amino acids. Germline V gives CDR1 SGHVS, CDR2 FNYEAQ. The CDR3 spells CASSLGVAPANTGELFF. CDR3 DNA: TGTGCCAGCAGCTTAGGGGTGGCACCTGCGAACACCGGGGAGCTGTTTTTT.

A few counts support this clonotype. This sequence joins TRBV2 and TRBJ2-1; the match to TRBD1 covers 7 bases. The CDR3 extends over 12 amino acids. Germline CDR1 is SNHLY and CDR2 is FYNNEI. Trimming at V came to 8 bases and at J to 10 bases, leaving 8 bases not matched to a gene. CDR3 bases: TGTGCCAGCGGTGTACAGGGGCGCGAGCAGTTCTTC. It yields the protein CASGVQGREQFF.

Only one count was recorded for this clonotype. The rearrangement uses TRBV25-1 and TRBJ2-3; 10 bases fit TRBD2. After removal of 6 bases from V and 7 bases from J, the junction contained 7 bases not matched to a gene. Germline V gene data show CDR1 as MGHDK and CDR2 as SYGVNS. The CDR3 is made up of 14 amino acids. The DNA for the CDR3 is TGTGCCAGCAGAACAGCGGGAGGGCAATATACGCAGTATTTT. Translated: CASRTAGGQYTQYF.

J is TRBJ2-7 and V is TRBV5-1; no clear D. V lost 1 base, J lost 0 bases, and 8 bases lay in between. This CDR3 has 14 residues. CDR1 and CDR2 from the germline V gene are SGHRS and YFSETQ. CDR3 sequence reads: CASSLMYTSYEQYF. The CDR3, as DNA: TGCGCCAGCAGCTTGATGTATACCTCCTACGAGCAGTACTTC. The whole variable domain, remainder taken from reference TRBV5-1 and TRBJ2-7, is KAGVTQTPRYLIKTRGQQVTLSCSPISGHRSVSWYQQTPGQGLQFLFEYFSETQRNKGNFPGRFSGRQFSNSRSEMNVSTLELGDSALYLCASSLMYTSYEQYFGPGTRLTVT.

This clonotype is labeled as medium-sized. The chain carries TRBV7-9 and TRBJ2-3; weak D call: TRBD2 (5 bases). Trimming removed 0 bases at V and 0 bases at J, with 7 bases between. Germline V lookup: CDR1 SEHNR, CDR2 FQNEAQ (reference sequence). This CDR3 comprises 15 residues. In nucleotides, the CDR3 is TGTGCCAGCAGCTTAGCGTCGGGAAGCACAGATACGCAGTATTTT. Amino acid sequence: CASSLASGSTDTQYF.

This clonotype was seen only a few times. The V and J genes are TRBV6-5 and TRBJ1-5; a weak D match, TRBD1 (6 bases). Germline V gene lookup returns CDR1 MNHEY and CDR2 SVGAGI. The CDR3 extends over 13 amino acids. Trimming shortened V by 7 bases and J by 5 bases, and 12 bases separated the two germline ends. This chain's CDR3 is CASTDRRDQPQHF. In DNA form, the CDR3 reads TGTGCCAGCACAGACAGGAGGGATCAGCCCCAGCATTTT.

The chain joins TRBV9 to TRBJ1-2; D is possibly TRBD1 (6 bases). Germline V gene sequence: CDR1 SGDLS, CDR2 YYNGEE. The CDR3 length is 17 residues. V was trimmed by 0 bases and J by 1 base, leaving 16 bases between them. CDR3 amino acids: CASSVATGQGNNYGYTF. The CDR3 region has the DNA TGTGCCAGCAGCGTAGCAACGGGGCAGGGGAATAACTATGGCTACACCTTC.

This chain joins TRBV24-1 and TRBJ2-3, with D uncertain. Trimming cost V 4 bases and J 0 bases, with 10 bases left between them. The length of the CDR3 is 15 residues. Germline V gene data show CDR1 as KGHDR and CDR2 as SFDVKD. The CDR3 spells CATSDAATSTDTQYF. In nucleotides, the CDR3 is TGTGCCACCAGTGACGCAGCTACTAGCACAGATACGCAGTATTTT.

This clonotype was found a few times. The V call is TRBV6-5, the J call TRBJ1-1; weak D call: TRBD1 (6 bases). The germline CDR1 and CDR2 sequences are MNHEY and SVGAGI. Trimming stripped 2 bases from V and 3 bases from J, with 10 bases between. This CDR3 has 14 residues. This chain's CDR3 is CASSYTGTYTEAFF. CDR3 bases: TGTGCCAGCAGTTACACAGGGACCTACACTGAAGCTTTCTTT.

The genes are TRBV28 and TRBJ2-6; D gene uncertain. Germline V gene data show CDR1 as MDHEN and CDR2 as SYDVKM. This CDR3 has 15 residues. V was clipped by 8 bases and J by 0 bases, with 11 bases between them. The CDR3 sequence is CASLGRYSGANVLTF. In DNA, the CDR3 is TGTGCCAGCCTCGGACGGTACTCTGGGGCCAACGTCCTGACTTTC.

V gene TRBV12-3 or TRBV12-4 combines with J gene TRBJ2-3; 11 nucleotides align to TRBD1. V shed 5 bases and J 3 bases; nucleotides not matched to a gene: 7. This CDR3 contains 16 residues. CDR3 protein: CASSVGTGGGTDTQYF. In DNA, the CDR3 is TGTGCCAGCAGTGTCGGGACAGGGGGGGGGACAGATACGCAGTATTTT.

The chain uses TRBV4-1 and TRBJ1-1; 7 bases fit TRBD1. J gave up 4 bases and V 1 base, and 15 bases lay outside the gene matches. CDR3 length: 18 amino acids. Germline V CDR1 and CDR2: MGHRA, YSYEKL. The CDR3 nucleotides read TGCGCCAGCAGCCAAGCTGGGGCGGGGAGGGGGCGAAGCACTGAAGCTTTCTTT. It specifies CASSQAGAGRGRSTEAFF.

This clonotype has more than one count but fewer than ten. The V gene is TRBV5-1, the J gene TRBJ2-3, with a weak D call TRBD2 (6 bases). The V gene lost 0 bases and the J gene lost 5 bases, with 10 bases spanning the gap. The CDR3 consists of 14 residues. Germline V gives CDR1 SGHRS, CDR2 YFSETQ. The CDR3 DNA is TGCGCCAGCAGCTTGGCGGGACTTCTAGATACGCAGTATTTT. Amino acid sequence: CASSLAGLLDTQYF.